A single sample gave rise to the 32 T cell receptor beta chains below, sequenced in a study of T cell responses to AZD1222 COVID-19 vaccine. Only in-frame clones appear in the TCRdb table, and some are missing; sequencing was by immunoSEQ multiplex PCR. The sample has more than 100,000 clones, about 90% seen once. The sample was peripheral blood, taken on day 0 of AZD1222 vaccination. These receptor sequences come from an adult in good health.

The table lists this clone with a few counts. The V and J genes are TRBV3-1 (or the pseudogene TRBV3-2) and TRBJ2-2; 10 bases line up with TRBD1. The CDR3 contains 14 residues. Germline CDR1 and CDR2: LGHDT and YNNKEL (reference sequence). Unmatched junction bases numbered 6, after V lost 7 bases and J lost 7 bases. CDR3 amino acids: CASKGQGEGGELFF. CDR3 coding DNA: TGTGCCAGCAAAGGACAGGGGGAGGGCGGGGAGCTGTTTTTT.

The chain couples TRBV30 to TRBJ1-5; 8 bases match TRBD1. The CDR3 spans 13 residues. The trim removed 2 bases at V and 6 bases at J, leaving 3 bases unmatched. Germline CDR1 is GTSNPN and CDR2 is SVGIG (reference sequence). The CDR3 spells CAWSPDRGQPQHF. CDR3 DNA sequence: TGTGCCTGGAGTCCCGACAGGGGTCAGCCCCAGCATTTT.

This clone came up a few times. This chain connects TRBV7-9 to TRBJ2-2; D might be TRBD2 (5 bases). This CDR3 is 17 amino acids long. The V end was cut by 3 bases, the J end by 5 bases, with 19 bases between. Germline CDR1 is SEHNR and CDR2 is FQNEAQ (reference sequence). DNA of the CDR3: TGTGCCAGCAGCTTCGGTGTAGCGATTGAGTGGACCGGGGAGCTGTTTTTT. Translation: CASSFGVAIEWTGELFF.

The V call is TRBV4-1, the J call TRBJ2-1; TRBD2 aligns across 7 bases. Trimming cost V 4 bases and J 5 bases; bases outside gene matches: 2. This CDR3 has 13 residues. Per the germline V gene, CDR1 is MGHRA and CDR2 is YSYEKL. This CDR3 reads CASSLLADNEQFF. CDR3 coding DNA: TGCGCCAGCAGCCTTCTAGCGGACAATGAGCAGTTCTTC.

The chain recombines TRBV11-3 with TRBJ1-1; the D is unclear. This CDR3 is 12 amino acids long. The V end lost 0 bases, the J end lost 6 bases, and 5 bases lay between the germline ends. The V gene's germline CDR1 is SGHNT and CDR2 YENEEA. The CDR3 DNA sequence: TGTGCCAGCAGCTTAGATCCCGCTGAAGCTTTCTTT. Its translation: CASSLDPAEAFF.

The rearrangement links TRBV6-6 to TRBJ1-4, with D possibly being TRBD1 (5 bases). The CDR3 length is 13 residues. The V end was cut by 8 bases, the J end by 8 bases, with 15 bases between. Germline V lookup: CDR1 MNHNY, CDR2 SVGAGI (reference sequence). CDR3 amino acids: CASGRGAWEKLFF. In DNA, the CDR3 is TGTGCCAGCGGACGTGGGGCATGGGAAAAACTGTTTTTT.

V and J are TRBV6-5 and TRBJ2-7; 12 nucleotides agree with TRBD2. Looked up from germline, CDR1 is MNHEY and CDR2 is SVGAGI. The V segment lost 7 bases and the J segment 6 bases; nucleotides outside the gene matches: 7. This CDR3 spans 14 amino acids. Here the CDR3 DNA reads TGTGCCAGCAATCCCCCGGGACTAGCGGGCGAGCAGTACTTC. It specifies CASNPPGLAGEQYF.

The chain uses TRBV25-1 and TRBJ1-1; 9 bases are shared with TRBD1. The germline V gene has CDR1 MGHDK and CDR2 SYGVNS. The CDR3 consists of 14 residues. With V trimmed by 11 bases and J by 0 bases, 7 bases remained unmatched. The CDR3 nucleotides read TGTGCCGCGGGACAGGGAGGGTTGAACACTGAAGCTTTCTTT. Encoded protein: CAAGQGGLNTEAFF.

The chain is built from TRBV24-1 and TRBJ2-3; D call uncertain. With 1 base removed from V and 4 bases from J, the gap between germline ends came to 14 bases. This CDR3 region has 16 residues. Germline lookup yields CDR1 KGHDR and CDR2 SFDVKD. The DNA for the CDR3 is TGTGCCACCAGTGATTTCGGCGGTATTACCTCAGATACGCAGTATTTT. Protein: CATSDFGGITSDTQYF.

V and J are TRBV11-1 and TRBJ1-2; 7 positions agree with TRBD1. This CDR3 has 16 residues. Germline values: CDR1 SGHAT, CDR2 FQDESV (reference sequence). The trim removed 5 bases at V and 5 bases at J, leaving 14 bases unmatched. CDR3 amino acids: CASSQQPGQRSYGYTF. The CDR3 DNA follows: TGTGCCAGCAGCCAACAACCGGGACAGAGAAGTTATGGCTACACCTTC.

V is TRBV12-3 or TRBV12-4 and J is TRBJ2-1; D gene uncertain. The V and J ends lost 9 bases and 2 bases respectively, with 5 bases between them. The CDR3 is made up of 11 amino acids. The CDR3 DNA reads TGTGCCAGTGGCCCCTACAATGAGCAGTTCTTC. It yields the protein CASGPYNEQFF.

The chain employs TRBV28 and TRBJ1-2, with a weak D call TRBD1 (5 bases). From germline, CDR1 is MDHEN and CDR2 SYDVKM. The CDR3 is 13 amino acids. V was trimmed by 5 bases and J by 4 bases, leaving 11 bases between them. The CDR3 nucleotides read TGTGCCAGCAGTCAGGGATATATCTATGGCTACACCTTC. Translating it yields CASSQGYIYGYTF.

The chain combines TRBV11-3 with TRBJ1-1, with D perhaps matching TRBD1 (5 bases). Deletions cut 4 bases from V and 6 bases from J, with 6 bases between. Per germline, CDR1 SGHNT and CDR2 YENEEA. The CDR3 contains 11 residues. The chain's CDR3 is CASSWGAEAFF. The CDR3 DNA is TGTGCCAGCAGCTGGGGGGCTGAAGCTTTCTTT.

V is TRBV6-1 and J is TRBJ2-1, with 7 bases lining up with TRBD1. Germline trimming cut 1 base from V and 8 bases from J; bases unmatched to any gene: 14. This CDR3 region has 17 residues. Germline V lookup: CDR1 MNHNS, CDR2 SASEGT. The CDR3 DNA reads TGTGCCAGCAGTGAAGGTCGTGGGGCCACAGGGGCCGATGAGCAGTTCTTC. This codes for CASSEGRGATGADEQFF.

The chain combines TRBV5-6 with TRBJ2-7, with D possibly being TRBD2 (6 bases). The germline V and J ends were trimmed by 2 bases and 5 bases, with 20 bases remaining between them. The CDR3 spans 16 residues. CDR1 and CDR2 from the germline V gene are SGHDT and YYEEEE. CDR3 region: CASSFPRASEFNEQYF. DNA of the CDR3: TGTGCCAGCAGCTTTCCCAGGGCTAGCGAGTTTAACGAGCAGTACTTC.

The rearrangement uses TRBV3-1 (or the pseudogene TRBV3-2) and TRBJ1-2; no reliable D call. This CDR3 is 14 amino acids long. V lost 6 bases and J lost 4, with 15 bases in between. CDR1 is LGHDT, CDR2 YNNKEL, per germline (reference sequence). CDR3 nucleotides: TGTGCCAGCAGTACCACCCAGTCCAGCTATGGCTACACCTTC. Translated, it gives CASSTTQSSYGYTF.

V gene TRBV30 combines with J gene TRBJ1-6; 7 bases align to TRBD1. V lost 4 bases, J lost 6 bases, and 15 bases stayed unmatched. The CDR3 is 17 amino acids. From germline, CDR1 is GTSNPN and CDR2 SVGIG (reference sequence). DNA for the CDR3: TGTGCCTGGACTCCCGCCCAAACCGGGACAGCTAATTCACCCCTCCACTTT. This translates into CAWTPAQTGTANSPLHF.

The chain joins TRBV28 to TRBJ1-1; D is ambiguous. V was trimmed by 6 bases and J by 4 bases, leaving 12 bases between them. Germline CDR1 MDHEN, CDR2 SYDVKM. CDR3 length equals 13 residues. The CDR3 DNA is TGTGCCAGCAGCCTCGGGAGGGTCACTGAAGCTTTCTTT. It is translated as CASSLGRVTEAFF.

This clone was detected only once. This chain connects TRBV5-8 to TRBJ2-5, with D perhaps TRBD1 or TRBD2 (5 bases each). CDR1 is SGHTS and CDR2 is YDEGEE in the germline V gene. V shed 0 bases and J shed 5 bases, with 11 bases lying between them. This CDR3 comprises 14 residues. The CDR3 sequence: CASSLVGDPETQYF. The DNA of the CDR3 is TGTGCCAGCAGCTTGGTGGGGGACCCCGAGACCCAGTACTTC.

The chain is built from TRBV29-1 and TRBJ1-3; 7 bases match TRBD1. V dropped 6 bases and J dropped 4; count of bases not matched to a gene: 9. The CDR3 has 14 residues. Germline loops: CDR1 SQVTM, CDR2 ANQGSEA. CDR3 DNA sequence: TGCAGCGTCAGCCCAGGGGGTAGAGGAAACACCATATATTTT. It translates to CSVSPGGRGNTIYF. The full variable domain, completed using reference TRBV29-1 and TRBJ1-3, is SAVISQKPSRDICQRGTSLTIQCQVDSQVTMMFWYRQQPGQSLTLIATANQGSEATYESGFVIDKFPISRPNLTFSTLTVSNMSPEDSSIYLCSVSPGGRGNTIYFGEGSWLTVV.

The V gene is TRBV28, the J gene TRBJ2-2, with TRBD2 matching over 9 bases. J was trimmed by 1 base and V by 7 bases; bases with no gene match: 4. Germline V gene data show CDR1 as MDHEN and CDR2 as SYDVKM. This CDR3 spans 15 amino acids. CDR3 nucleotides: TGTGCCAGCAAGTCTAGCGGGATGAACACCGGGGAGCTGTTTTTT. Translating it yields CASKSSGMNTGELFF.

The genes are TRBV29-1 and TRBJ2-1; TRBD2 is a possible D gene (6 bases). Germline CDR1 and CDR2: SQVTM and ANQGSEA. The V gene lost 0 bases and the J gene lost 8 bases, with 14 bases spanning the gap. The CDR3 is 14 amino acids. CDR3 protein: CSVEDSGLVDEQFF. In nucleotides, the CDR3 is TGCAGCGTTGAAGACTCGGGACTGGTCGATGAGCAGTTCTTC.

The chain has TRBV5-6 and TRBJ2-1, with a possible D match to TRBD2 (5 bases). The CDR3 is 15 amino acids. V lost 1 base and J lost 5, with 13 bases in between. From germline, CDR1 is SGHDT and CDR2 YYEEEE. The CDR3 DNA reads TGTGCCAGCAGCTTGCTTGGCCGGGGAGACAATGAGCAGTTCTTC. It encodes CASSLLGRGDNEQFF.

The rearrangement links TRBV3-1 (or the pseudogene TRBV3-2) to TRBJ2-7; 10 bases align to TRBD2. V dropped 0 bases and J dropped 4; count of bases not matched to a gene: 9. CDR1 and CDR2 from the germline V gene are LGHDT and YNNKEL (reference sequence). The CDR3 is 17 amino acids. CDR3: CASSQDKGSGRRYEQYF. CDR3 bases: TGTGCCAGCAGCCAAGATAAGGGTAGCGGGAGGAGGTACGAGCAGTACTTC.

The chain joins TRBV5-4 to TRBJ1-1, with D uncertain. The CDR3 contains 13 residues. The germline V gene encodes CDR1 SGHNT and CDR2 YYREEE (reference sequence). Trimming removed 4 bases from V and 2 bases from J, with 9 bases in between. CDR3 region: CASSMGFNTEAFF. The CDR3 DNA reads as TGTGCCAGCAGCATGGGTTTTAACACTGAAGCTTTCTTT.

J is TRBJ1-5 and V is TRBV28, with 7 bases matching TRBD1. Germline CDR1 reads MDHEN; CDR2 reads SYDVKM. Germline trimming cut 6 bases from V and 8 bases from J; bases unmatched to any gene: 7. CDR3 length equals 13 residues. The CDR3 region is CASSRQGSKPQHF. CDR3 bases: TGTGCCAGCAGCCGACAGGGCTCCAAGCCCCAGCATTTT.

The chain links TRBV9 to TRBJ2-7; D unresolved. The CDR3 is made up of 15 amino acids. V was cut by 1 base and J by 5 bases, with 16 bases left in between. The germline V gene encodes CDR1 SGDLS and CDR2 YYNGEE. The CDR3 coding sequence is TGTGCCAGCAGCGTAAACTATGGTGGGGATAACGAGCAGTACTTC. This sequence encodes CASSVNYGGDNEQYF.

The rearrangement uses TRBV4-1 and TRBJ2-5; a weak D match, TRBD2 (6 bases). CDR1 is MGHRA, CDR2 YSYEKL, per germline. The CDR3 runs 14 residues. V lost 5 bases, J lost 5 bases, and 15 bases lay in between. Here the CDR3 reads CASSSREGRETQYF. In DNA form, the CDR3 reads TGCGCCAGCAGCTCACGAGAAGGGAGGGAGACCCAGTACTTC.

The chain links TRBV6-5 to TRBJ2-2, with 9 positions matching TRBD1. V was pared by 5 bases and J by 6 bases, with 4 bases of the junction left unmatched. Germline assignment: CDR1 MNHEY and CDR2 SVGAGI. The CDR3 extends over 14 amino acids. This chain's CDR3 is CASSRTGEAGELFF. The CDR3 DNA reads as TGTGCCAGCAGTCGGACAGGGGAGGCCGGGGAGCTGTTTTTT.

The V gene is TRBV2, the J gene TRBJ2-1; no clear D gene. The CDR3 is 11 amino acids. Germline V gives CDR1 SNHLY, CDR2 FYNNEI. V was cut by 5 bases and J by 6 bases, with 5 bases left in between. CDR3 coding DNA: TGTGCCAGCAGTTTGATCAATGAGCAGTTCTTC. Protein product: CASSLINEQFF.

The chain recombines TRBV10-1 with TRBJ2-7; D is unresolved. The CDR3 contains 16 residues. The V end was cut by 4 bases, the J end by 3 bases, with 19 bases between. Germline CDR1 WNHNN, CDR2 SYGVQD (reference sequence). The chain's CDR3 is CASSGNPMHAYYEQYF. DNA for the CDR3: TGCGCCAGCAGTGGGAACCCAATGCACGCGTACTACGAGCAGTACTTC.

The chain has TRBV7-2 and TRBJ2-3, with TRBD2 identical over 8 bases. V was pared by 9 bases and J by 0 bases, with 5 bases of the junction left unmatched. Germline V lookup: CDR1 SGHTA, CDR2 FQGNSA. CDR3 length: 14 amino acids. The CDR3 here is CASRGGPSTDTQYF. CDR3 in DNA: TGTGCCAGTCGGGGGGGACCGAGCACAGATACGCAGTATTTT.